This T cell receptor beta chain was captured in a study of blood T cells in healthy people across ages. Each sample yielded at least 6 million isolated PBMCs. With respect to this clonotype: Its target is not known.

Primed by a sample-barcoded 5' primer and a J-beta primer mix, a second PCR proceeded for about 7 to 12 cycles. Via MiXCR, TCRdb re-called the 5' RACE reads, giving one row per CDR3 protein. Here the sample spans hundreds of thousands of distinct CDR3 sequences, 45% to 65% being singletons. Per germline, CDR1 PRHDT and CDR2 FYEKMQ (reference sequence). Trimming removed 10 bases at V and 3 bases at J, with 12 bases between. This CDR3 has 13 amino acids. Findings of the study overall: A roughly linear fall in TCR beta diversity per million T cells was seen with increasing age. The diversity estimates, figures obtained from one million T cells, were considered underestimates.

The sample consisted of blood. The sequence was obtained from a man in his sixties in good health. The J gene is TRBJ2-2, the V gene TRBV13, with D maybe TRBD2 (6 bases). The CDR3, as DNA: TGTGCCACCGCTCGGAGGGACACCGGGGAGCTGTTTTTT. Its translation is CATARRDTGELFF.